This T cell receptor beta chain was observed in a study of T cell changes during pregnancy in multiple sclerosis. Trimming took 3 bases from V and 3 from J, leaving 6 bases between them. In germline, CDR1 is MNHNS, CDR2 SASEGT. The CDR3 length is 12 residues. The method was immunoSEQ multiplex PCR; TCRdb's version includes in-frame clones alone and lacks a portion of them. Of over 40,000 clones listed, approximately 87% are singletons. The clonotype originates from a female donor in good health, enrolled as a control in a pregnancy study. The chain recombines TRBV6-1 with TRBJ2-7, with unresolved D. The specimen was peripheral blood, collected in the second trimester of pregnancy. CDR3 DNA sequence: TGTGCCAGCAGTGATCCGGGCTACGAGCAGTACTTC. Its protein product is CASSDPGYEQYF.